The 8 T cell receptor beta chains below were found in one sample sequenced in a study of PD-L1 blockade in urothelial cancer. Time point in this sample: pretreatment peripheral blood. Measured with immunoSEQ multiplex PCR; TCRdb has only the in-frame clones, and not every one. Of tens of thousands of clones listed, 75% to 90% are singletons. This sample comprised PBMCs, obtained around atezolizumab (anti-PD-L1) treatment. Receptor source: a man in his 70s with urothelial cancer.

The J gene is TRBJ2-3, the V gene TRBV6-5; D is perhaps TRBD1 (5 bases). Germline values: CDR1 MNHEY, CDR2 SVGAGI. The CDR3 spans 16 residues. V gave up 0 bases and J gave up 5 bases, with 15 bases separating them. As DNA, the CDR3 is TGTGCCAGCAGTTACTCGATGGCAGGGTGGGGAGATACGCAGTATTTT. It encodes CASSYSMAGWGDTQYF.

The chain is built from TRBV19 and TRBJ2-1; 14 nucleotides agree with TRBD2. Germline V gene data show CDR1 as LNHDA and CDR2 as SQIVND (reference sequence). The CDR3 has 15 amino acids. The ends lost 3 bases at V and 8 bases at J; junction bases unmatched: 3. The CDR3 region has the DNA TGTGCCAGTAGTATCGGGACTAGCGGGAGCTATGAGCAGTTCTTC. Translated: CASSIGTSGSYEQFF.

This clone was counted a few times. The chain recombines TRBV6-1 with TRBJ1-1; D gene ambiguous. The CDR3 runs to 12 residues. Deletions cut 6 bases from V and 8 bases from J, with 13 bases between. Germline CDR1 is MNHNS and CDR2 is SASEGT. CDR3: CASREWTGEAFF. CDR3 sequence (DNA): TGTGCCAGCAGGGAATGGACTGGGGAAGCTTTCTTT.

The J gene is TRBJ1-1, the V gene TRBV6-1; 7 bases line up with TRBD1. The CDR3 is made up of 14 amino acids. The V and J ends lost 6 bases and 0 bases, in that order; junction bases with no gene match: 4. Germline V gives CDR1 MNHNS, CDR2 SASEGT. The CDR3 DNA sequence: TGTGCCAGCAGGCTACAGGGGATGAACACTGAAGCTTTCTTT. Protein product: CASRLQGMNTEAFF.

The chain employs TRBV4-2 and TRBJ1-5, with D unresolved. This CDR3 is built from 16 residues. The germline V and J ends were trimmed by 0 bases and 0 bases, with 9 bases remaining between them. CDR1 and CDR2 (germline): LGHNA, YNFKEQ. The CDR3 DNA reads as TGTGCCAGCAGCCAAGAGCGTCTTAATAGCAATCAGCCCCAGCATTTT. It translates to CASSQERLNSNQPQHF.

This clone has only a few counts. This chain links TRBV27 with TRBJ2-1; TRBD2 agrees at 12 bases. In germline, CDR1 is MNHEY, CDR2 SMNVEV (reference sequence). This CDR3 region has 19 residues. Trimming cost V 6 bases and J 5 bases; bases outside gene matches: 17. CDR3 loop: CASSRRLTSGRSRDNEQFF. The DNA for the CDR3 is TGTGCCAGCAGCCGACGGCTGACTAGCGGGAGAAGCAGGGACAATGAGCAGTTCTTC.

The chain has TRBV19 and TRBJ1-5; 8 bases match TRBD1. This CDR3 is built from 14 residues. CDR1 and CDR2 (germline): LNHDA, SQIVND (reference sequence). V lost 8 bases to trimming and J lost 5 bases; unmatched junction nucleotides: 8. CDR3 region: CASPGGGGDQPQHF. In nucleotides, the CDR3 is TGTGCCAGTCCAGGGGGCGGGGGGGATCAGCCCCAGCATTTT.

The DNA for the CDR3 is TGTGCCAGCAGGGACACTGAAACACGTACCGGGGAGCTGTTTTTT. Residues: CASRDTETRTGELFF. The chain recombines TRBV6-5 with TRBJ2-2; weak D call: TRBD1 (5 bases). Looked up from germline, CDR1 is MNHEY and CDR2 is SVGAGI. V dropped 6 bases and J dropped 5 bases, with 16 bases sitting between them. This CDR3 has 15 amino acids.